This TCR beta chain was found in a study of T cells after yellow fever vaccination. Study-level points and caveats: Abundant clonotypes from the bulk population could contaminate FACS-sorted repertoires.

This clonotype was seen at least ten times. What it binds is not known. TCRdb analysed the 5' RACE reads with MiXCR anew, one entry per CDR3 protein. The table has tens of thousands of distinct CDR3 sequences, under 9.5% seen once. There are 14 residues in the CDR3. Germline CDR1 reads PRHDT; CDR2 reads FYEKMQ (reference sequence). Losses at the gene ends were 2 bases for V and 7 bases for J; bases not matched to a gene: 7. The clonotype originates from a man aged 18 to 30 who received the YFV17D yellow fever vaccine. The sample in question was CD8+ T cells sorted from PBMCs, obtained 10 to 11 days after the first yellow fever vaccination. This sequence joins TRBV13 and TRBJ1-1; 7 bases map to TRBD1. CDR3 region: CASSLRGQRYEAFF. CDR3 nucleotide sequence: TGTGCCAGCAGCTTAAGGGGACAGAGGTATGAAGCTTTCTTT.